The 21 T cell receptor beta chains given below trace back to one sample, sequenced in a study of blood T cells in healthy people across ages (dated by TCRdb to 2013 to 2016). The library was produced with 5' RACE. Sequencing used an Illumina HiSeq 2500. The second PCR ran for about 7 to 11 cycles and used a J-beta primer mix along with a sample-barcoded 5' primer. TCRdb reworked the public reads: Q25 trimming with fastp, MiXCR clone assembly, productive beta chains retained. Entries that share a CDR3 protein sequence are merged under the most common genes and DNA. This sample holds approximately 960,000 distinct CDR3 sequences; 25% to 35% were observed only once. More than 8.5% of the sample comes from the top ten. These data are also associated with another study on T cells of mothers and their children.

Sequencing was performed on blood. These receptors were obtained from a woman between 40 and 55 years old in good health.

In the case of this clonotype: An end of the junction differs from the germline gene, which may be a read error. The chain recombines TRBV7-9 with TRBJ2-7, with D perhaps matching TRBD1 (5 bases). The CDR3 covers 13 residues. Germline CDR1 reads SEHNR; CDR2 reads FQNEAQ (reference sequence). DNA for the CDR3: TGTGCCAGTAGCTTAGGTCAGGGTCTTGGACAGTACTTC. This codes for CASSLGQGLGQYF.

As to this clonotype: A much bigger clone sits one base away, suggesting this may be a read error. In nucleotides, the CDR3 is TGTGCCAGCAGCACCTACAACCGGGACAGGGTTGGCGTTGAGCAGTTCTTC. This sequence encodes CASSTYNRDRVGVEQFF. The chain uses TRBV5-6 and TRBJ2-1; 9 nucleotides line up with TRBD1. CDR3 length: 17 residues. Germline CDR1 is SGHDT and CDR2 is YYEEEE. Trimming removed 4 bases from V and 9 bases from J; junction bases left unmatched: 17.

The rearrangement joins TRBV12-3 or TRBV12-4 to TRBJ1-1; D is ambiguous. The V and J ends lost 4 bases and 3 bases respectively, with 12 bases between them. This CDR3 has 14 residues. The CDR3 loop reads CASSSLGRDTEAFF. The CDR3 bases are TGTGCCAGCAGTTCACTAGGTAGAGACACTGAAGCTTTCTTT.

This chain uses TRBV20-1 with TRBJ1-6; 7 bases agree with TRBD1. V lost 6 bases and J lost 7; bases outside the gene matches: 18. This CDR3 is built from 17 residues. Germline V gives CDR1 DFQATT, CDR2 SNEGSKA (reference sequence). The CDR3 bases are TGCAGTGCGTACCGGGACAGCCAGAGAAATTTGAATTCACCCCTCCACTTT. It translates to CSAYRDSQRNLNSPLHF.

The chain is built from TRBV12-3 or TRBV12-4 and TRBJ1-5; no clear D gene. Trimming took off 5 bases at V and 0 bases at J, with 8 bases between the two ends. There are 14 residues in the CDR3. CDR3 sequence reads: CASSKIASNQPQHF. As DNA, the CDR3 is TGTGCCAGCAGTAAGATCGCTAGCAATCAGCCCCAGCATTTT.

The chain employs TRBV20-1 and TRBJ2-3; 12 nucleotides agree with TRBD2. The V gene's germline CDR1 is DFQATT and CDR2 SNEGSKA (reference sequence). The ends lost 1 base at V and 8 bases at J; junction bases unmatched: 7. The CDR3 spans 15 residues. CDR3 in amino acids: CSARGLAGGPGTQYF. In DNA, the CDR3 is TGCAGTGCTAGAGGGCTAGCGGGGGGGCCTGGTACGCAGTATTTT.

This chain uses TRBV11-3 with TRBJ2-1; unclear D gene. Germline V lookup: CDR1 SGHNT, CDR2 YENEEA. V was shortened by 3 bases and J by 0 bases, with 9 bases between the two germline ends. This CDR3 contains 15 residues. This CDR3 reads CASSFGSGSYNEQFF. CDR3 nucleotide sequence: TGTGCCAGCAGCTTTGGATCGGGCTCCTACAATGAGCAGTTCTTC. Using reference TRBV11-3 and TRBJ2-1 for the parts outside the CDR3, the full variable domain is EAGVVQSPRYKIIEKKQPVAFWCNPISGHNTLYWYLQNLGQGPELLIRYENEEAVDDSQLPKDRFSAERLKGVDSTLKIQPAELGDSAVYLCASSFGSGSYNEQFFGPGTRLTVL.

The chain carries TRBV18 and TRBJ2-4, with TRBD1 as a possible D gene (6 bases). The CDR3 runs 14 residues. CDR1 is KGHSH, CDR2 LQKENI, per germline. Trimming pared 6 bases from V and 13 bases from J, leaving 22 bases between. The CDR3 region has the DNA TGTGCCAGCTCGCCCGGGACACCCAACAATGAGCAGTACTTC. Residues: CASSPGTPNNEQYF.

The rearrangement joins TRBV30 to TRBJ2-7; D not resolved. The CDR3 covers 11 residues. Germline V lookup: CDR1 GTSNPN, CDR2 SVGIG (reference sequence). Deletions cut 1 base from V and 6 bases from J, with 7 bases between. The CDR3 region is CAWSATCEQYF. The CDR3 DNA reads as TGTGCCTGGAGTGCGACCTGCGAGCAGTACTTC.

The chain has TRBV28 and TRBJ1-2, with D unresolved. This CDR3 has 14 residues. The germline V gene has CDR1 MDHEN and CDR2 SYDVKM. Trimming left V 6 bases short and J 8 bases short, with 19 bases between. The CDR3 is CASSSLGRGGGYTF. The CDR3 coding sequence is TGTGCCAGCAGCAGTTTAGGCCGAGGTGGAGGCTACACCTTC.

This clonotype has at least ten counts. The chain combines TRBV24-1 with TRBJ2-3; perhaps TRBD1 as D (5 bases). Trimming took 3 bases from V and 4 from J, leaving 13 bases between them. CDR1 and CDR2 (germline): KGHDR, SFDVKD. The CDR3 is made up of 15 amino acids. The CDR3 DNA is TGTGCCACCAGTGATCCAAGGACAAGACCAGATACGCAGTATTTT. This codes for CATSDPRTRPDTQYF.

V gene TRBV5-5 combines with J gene TRBJ2-5; 11 bases map to TRBD2. Trimming cost V 5 bases and J 1 base; bases outside gene matches: 7. The length of the CDR3 is 16 residues. Germline V lookup: CDR1 SGHKS, CDR2 YYEKEE (reference sequence). DNA of the CDR3: TGTGCCAGCAGTCCACGACTAGCGGGGATCCAAGAGACCCAGTACTTC. Translating gives CASSPRLAGIQETQYF.

This clonotype was seen more than once but under ten times. The chain has TRBV11-2 and TRBJ1-1; D might be TRBD1 (5 bases). CDR3 length equals 17 residues. Germline lookup yields CDR1 SGHAT and CDR2 FQNNGV. Trimming took 1 base from V and 3 from J, leaving 18 bases between them. DNA for the CDR3: TGTGCCAGCAGCTTAGCATTCCGGGGGACGCCCCACACTGAAGCTTTCTTT. It specifies CASSLAFRGTPHTEAFF. Using reference TRBV11-2 and TRBJ1-1 for the parts outside the CDR3, the full variable domain is EAGVAQSPRYKIIEKRQSVAFWCNPISGHATLYWYQQILGQGPKLLIQFQNNGVVDDSQLPKDRFSAERLKGVDSTLKIQPAKLEDSAVYLCASSLAFRGTPHTEAFFGQGTRLTVV.

CDR3 protein: CASSIGQGDQETQYF. The CDR3 DNA follows: TGTGCCAGTAGTATCGGACAGGGTGACCAAGAGACCCAGTACTTC. This chain links TRBV19 with TRBJ2-5, with 8 bases matching TRBD1. CDR3 size: 15 residues. Losses at the gene ends were 3 bases for V and 0 bases for J; bases not matched to a gene: 3. CDR1 and CDR2 from the germline V gene are LNHDA and SQIVND (reference sequence). The variable domain in full, with the rest retrieved from reference TRBV19 and TRBJ2-5, is DGGITQSPKYLFRKEGQNVTLSCEQNLNHDAMYWYRQDPGQGLRLIYYSQIVNDFQKGDIAEGYSVSREKKESFPLTVTSAQKNPTAFYLCASSIGQGDQETQYFGPGTRLLVL.

This clonotype appeared a few times. The CDR3 DNA sequence: TGTGCCACCAGCACCACCGGGACAGGGTCATACGACCTAGAAAAACTGTTTTTT. Translation: CATSTTGTGSYDLEKLFF. The chain recombines TRBV15 with TRBJ1-4; 9 bases line up with TRBD1. CDR3 length: 18 residues. J was trimmed by 8 bases and V by 4 bases; bases with no gene match: 17. Germline V gives CDR1 LNHNV, CDR2 YYDKDF (reference sequence).

Concerning this clonotype: Given a much more abundant clone one base away, this may be a read error. The CDR3 sequence: CASSWTGDQGNEQFF. The DNA of the CDR3 is TGCGCCAGCAGCTGGACAGGGGACCAGGGGAATGAGCAGTTCTTC. The V gene is TRBV5-1, the J gene TRBJ2-1; 9 nucleotides line up with TRBD1. Germline CDR1 is SGHRS and CDR2 is YFSETQ. The V and J ends lost 3 bases and 7 bases, in that order; junction bases with no gene match: 8. The CDR3 spans 15 residues.

This clonotype showed up many times. The chain carries TRBV4-2 and TRBJ2-7; 7 positions agree with TRBD1. CDR3 length: 15 residues. CDR1 and CDR2 from the germline V gene are LGHNA and YNFKEQ. J gave up 3 bases and V 1 base, and 6 bases lay outside the gene matches. The DNA for the CDR3 is TGTGCCAGCAGCCAAGCCCGGGGACAGAACTACGAGCAGTACTTC. Amino acid sequence: CASSQARGQNYEQYF.

This clonotype is a singleton in its sample. A much larger clone differs from this one at a single base, so this may be a read error. The rearrangement joins TRBV7-9 to TRBJ2-1; D is possibly TRBD1 (6 bases). CDR3 length: 15 residues. V was cut by 0 bases and J by 15 bases, with 21 bases left in between. Germline lookup yields CDR1 SEHNR and CDR2 FQNEAQ (reference sequence). CDR3 loop: CASSLATGQRSTAFF. The CDR3 DNA follows: TGTGCCAGCAGCTTAGCTACTGGACAGCGGTCTACCGCGTTCTTC.

V usage is TRBV5-1 and J usage is TRBJ1-2, with 9 bases lining up with TRBD1. Germline assignment: CDR1 SGHRS and CDR2 YFSETQ. CDR3 length: 17 residues. The junction had 12 bases not matched to a gene; V was cut back by 0 bases and J by 6 bases. CDR3 residues: CASSLAGTGNQGDGYTF. The DNA of the CDR3 is TGCGCCAGCAGCTTGGCCGGGACAGGGAACCAAGGGGATGGCTACACCTTC.

This clonotype came up a few times. This sequence joins TRBV29-1 and TRBJ2-7; a possible D gene is TRBD2 (5 bases). CDR1 SQVTM and CDR2 ANQGSEA come from the germline V gene. Deletions cut 5 bases from V and 0 bases from J, with 20 bases between. The CDR3 length is 16 residues. CDR3 nucleotides: TGCAGCGTTTACCTCGCGGACTCGAACCCCTCCTACGAGCAGTACTTC. Its protein product is CSVYLADSNPSYEQYF.

There are a few counts of this clonotype. This chain joins TRBV12-3 or TRBV12-4 and TRBJ2-3; 10 positions agree with TRBD2. The length of the CDR3 is 16 residues. Losses at the gene ends were 5 bases for V and 6 bases for J; bases not matched to a gene: 11. CDR3 coding DNA: TGTGCCAGCAGTCTTGCACCTCTAGCGGGGGTGGATACGCAGTATTTT. It encodes CASSLAPLAGVDTQYF.